This T cell receptor beta chain was observed in a study of blood T cell repertoires in COVID-19. Study-wide context: COVID-19 samples collected from the United States, Italy and Spain covered acute and convalescent phases.

The CDR3 length is 14 residues. Germline V lookup: CDR1 SGHNT, CDR2 YYREEE (reference sequence). The V and J ends lost 2 bases and 10 bases respectively, with 13 bases between them. The study recruited people aged about 18 to 89 years across some 23 US areas. Recovery meant two consecutive negative NP/OP PCR tests, professional clearance, or resolved symptoms. Original analysis: By means of reference gene primer amplification, nucleated cell counts were estimated. Profiled with immunoSEQ multiplex PCR; TCRdb holds only in-frame clones, not every one. D and trimming were read from the DNA, whereas the V and J calls and clone size are those reported in that table. The data show 300,000 to 450,000 clones, 80% to 90% seen once.

Material for sequencing was PBMCs or T cells enriched from blood (not recorded which). V is TRBV5-4 and J is TRBJ1-6; D is unclear. This TCR was sampled from a man between 18 and 29 years old who had recovered from COVID-19. For the CDR3, the DNA is TGTGCCAGCAGCTTAGGCAGGTTTCAGTCACCCCTCCACTTT. Translating gives CASSLGRFQSPLHF.